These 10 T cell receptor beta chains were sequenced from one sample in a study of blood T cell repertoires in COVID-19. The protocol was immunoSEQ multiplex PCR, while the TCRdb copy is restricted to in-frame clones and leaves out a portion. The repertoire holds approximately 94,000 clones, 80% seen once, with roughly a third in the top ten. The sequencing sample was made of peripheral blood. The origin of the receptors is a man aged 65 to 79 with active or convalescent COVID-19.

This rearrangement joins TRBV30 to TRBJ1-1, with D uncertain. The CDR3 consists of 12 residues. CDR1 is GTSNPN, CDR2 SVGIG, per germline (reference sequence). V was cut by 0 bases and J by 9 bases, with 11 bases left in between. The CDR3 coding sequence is TGTGCCTGGAGTGTACCCGCGGGGAAAGCTTTCTTT. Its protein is CAWSVPAGKAFF.

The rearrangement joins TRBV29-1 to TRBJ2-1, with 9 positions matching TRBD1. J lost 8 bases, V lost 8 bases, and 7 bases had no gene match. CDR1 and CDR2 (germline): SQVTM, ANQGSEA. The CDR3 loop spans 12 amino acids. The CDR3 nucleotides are TGCAGCATTGGACAGGGGATGGATGAGCAGTTCTTC. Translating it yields CSIGQGMDEQFF.

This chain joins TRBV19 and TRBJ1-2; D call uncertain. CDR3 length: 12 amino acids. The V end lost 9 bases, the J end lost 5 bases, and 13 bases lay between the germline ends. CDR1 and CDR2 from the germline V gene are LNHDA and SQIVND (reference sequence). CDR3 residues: CASTGVGYGYTF. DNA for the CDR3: TGTGCCAGCACGGGAGTCGGGTATGGCTACACCTTC.

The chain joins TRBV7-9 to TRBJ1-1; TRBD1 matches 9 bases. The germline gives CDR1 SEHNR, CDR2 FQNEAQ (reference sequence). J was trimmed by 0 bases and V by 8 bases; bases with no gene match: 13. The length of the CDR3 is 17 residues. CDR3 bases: TGTGCCAGCGCTGGGCCCGGGACAGGGTCACTGAACACTGAAGCTTTCTTT. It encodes CASAGPGTGSLNTEAFF. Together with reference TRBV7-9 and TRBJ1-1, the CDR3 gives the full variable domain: DTGVSQNPRHKITKRGQNVTFRCDPISEHNRLYWYRQTLGQGPEFLTYFQNEAQLEKSRLLSDRFSAERPKGSFSTLEIQRTEQGDSAMYLCASAGPGTGSLNTEAFFGQGTRLTVV.

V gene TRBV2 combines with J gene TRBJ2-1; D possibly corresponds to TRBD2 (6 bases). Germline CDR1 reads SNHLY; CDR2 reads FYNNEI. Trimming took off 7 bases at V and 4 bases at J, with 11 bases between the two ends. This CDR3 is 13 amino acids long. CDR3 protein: CASTPGEYNEQFF. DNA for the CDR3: TGTGCCAGCACCCCGGGGGAATACAATGAGCAGTTCTTC.

The CDR3 DNA follows: TGTGCCAGCAGTGCGGGGTACAATGAGCAGTTCTTC. It is translated as CASSAGYNEQFF. This chain uses TRBV25-1 with TRBJ2-1; D perhaps matches TRBD2 (5 bases). V was cut by 4 bases and J by 4 bases, with 5 bases left in between. The CDR3 is 12 residues long. The germline V gene has CDR1 MGHDK and CDR2 SYGVNS.

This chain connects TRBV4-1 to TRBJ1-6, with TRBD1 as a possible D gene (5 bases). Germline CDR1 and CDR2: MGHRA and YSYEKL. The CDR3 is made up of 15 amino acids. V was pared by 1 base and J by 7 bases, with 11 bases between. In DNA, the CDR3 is TGCGCCAGCAGCCAAGCCGGGACTCGAAATTCACCCCTCCACTTT. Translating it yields CASSQAGTRNSPLHF.

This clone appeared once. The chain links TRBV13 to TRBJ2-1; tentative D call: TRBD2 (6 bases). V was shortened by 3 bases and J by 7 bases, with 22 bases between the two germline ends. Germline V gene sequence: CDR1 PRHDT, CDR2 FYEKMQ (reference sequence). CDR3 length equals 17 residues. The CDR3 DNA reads TGTGCCAGCAGCTTCGGGTTGGGGACTCGAAAGCTAAATGAGCAGTTCTTC. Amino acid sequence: CASSFGLGTRKLNEQFF.

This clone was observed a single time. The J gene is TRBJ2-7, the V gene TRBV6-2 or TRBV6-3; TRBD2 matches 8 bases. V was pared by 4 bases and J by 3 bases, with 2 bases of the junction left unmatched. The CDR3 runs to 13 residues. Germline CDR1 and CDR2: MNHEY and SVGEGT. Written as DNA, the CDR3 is TGTGCCAGCAGTTTAGCGGGATTCTACGAGCAGTACTTC. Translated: CASSLAGFYEQYF.

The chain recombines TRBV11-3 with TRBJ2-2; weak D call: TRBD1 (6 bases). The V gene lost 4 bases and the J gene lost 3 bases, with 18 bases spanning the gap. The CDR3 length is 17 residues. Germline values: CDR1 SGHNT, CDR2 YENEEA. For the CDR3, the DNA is TGTGCCAGCAGCTCCCAAGTCGCAGGGGCCTACACCGGGGAGCTGTTTTTT. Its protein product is CASSSQVAGAYTGELFF. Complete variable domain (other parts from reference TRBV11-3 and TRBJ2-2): EAGVVQSPRYKIIEKKQPVAFWCNPISGHNTLYWYLQNLGQGPELLIRYENEEAVDDSQLPKDRFSAERLKGVDSTLKIQPAELGDSAVYLCASSSQVAGAYTGELFFGEGSRLTVL.